The 22 T cell receptor beta chains below were found in one sample sequenced in a study of blood T cell repertoires in COVID-19. Data came from immunoSEQ multiplex PCR; TCRdb stores just in-frame clones and leaves some out. The sample lists about 170,000 clones; about three quarters were seen once. Sequenced: peripheral blood. The receptors were gathered from a man between 65 and 80 years old with acute or convalescent COVID-19.

This clone was found once. V is TRBV5-6 and J is TRBJ2-7, with 9 positions matching TRBD1. V trimming: 6 bases; J trimming: 6 bases; junction bases outside the gene matches: 7. Per the germline V gene, CDR1 is SGHDT and CDR2 is YYEEEE. This CDR3 has 13 residues. The CDR3 DNA reads TGTGCCAGCACCACGGGACAGGGCCCCGAGCAGTACTTC. It encodes CASTTGQGPEQYF.

This chain uses TRBV11-2 with TRBJ2-3; 11 bases align to TRBD2. The V gene end was trimmed by 0 bases and the J gene end by 10 bases; junction bases not matched to a gene: 6. CDR3 length: 15 amino acids. Germline V gene sequence: CDR1 SGHAT, CDR2 FQNNGV. The CDR3 here is CASSLDPTSGDAQYF. CDR3 in DNA: TGTGCCAGCAGCTTAGACCCGACTAGCGGGGATGCGCAGTATTTT. The full variable domain, with the rest looked up from reference TRBV11-2 and TRBJ2-3, is EAGVAQSPRYKIIEKRQSVAFWCNPISGHATLYWYQQILGQGPKLLIQFQNNGVVDDSQLPKDRFSAERLKGVDSTLKIQPAKLEDSAVYLCASSLDPTSGDAQYFGPGTRLTVL.

The chain combines TRBV7-8 with TRBJ2-5; possible D gene TRBD1, 6 bases. Germline V CDR1 and CDR2: SGHVS, FQNEAQ. Trimming removed 2 bases from V and 3 bases from J, with 16 bases in between. The CDR3 extends over 16 amino acids. CDR3 sequence reads: CASSLSRRGRKETQYF. CDR3 coding DNA: TGTGCCAGCAGCTTATCCCGCAGGGGAAGAAAAGAGACCCAGTACTTC.

The V and J genes are TRBV11-3 and TRBJ2-3, with 16 bases matching TRBD2. Germline V gene lookup returns CDR1 SGHNT and CDR2 YENEEA. Losses at the gene ends were 7 bases for V and 5 bases for J; bases not matched to a gene: 9. This CDR3 has 17 amino acids. As DNA, the CDR3 is TGTGCCAGCAACCCGGGACTAGCGGGAGGGCGAGTAGATACGCAGTATTTT. It is translated as CASNPGLAGGRVDTQYF. Full variable domain (remainder filled in from reference TRBV11-3 and TRBJ2-3): EAGVVQSPRYKIIEKKQPVAFWCNPISGHNTLYWYLQNLGQGPELLIRYENEEAVDDSQLPKDRFSAERLKGVDSTLKIQPAELGDSAVYLCASNPGLAGGRVDTQYFGPGTRLTVL.

The CDR3 coding sequence is TGTGCCAGCAGGGACCCCGGGACAAGCTATGGCTACACCTTC. It encodes CASRDPGTSYGYTF. The rearrangement links TRBV6-5 to TRBJ1-2; tentatively, D is TRBD1 (6 bases). The CDR3 sequence is 14 residues long. Germline V gene data show CDR1 as MNHEY and CDR2 as SVGAGI. The ends were cut back, 6 bases at V and 4 bases at J, with 15 bases in the middle.

The genes are TRBV2 and TRBJ1-3; D is unresolved. Germline V gene sequence: CDR1 SNHLY, CDR2 FYNNEI. V was clipped by 7 bases and J by 1 base, with 11 bases between them. This CDR3 region has 14 residues. This CDR3 is CASKAELSGNTIYF. CDR3 in DNA: TGTGCCAGCAAGGCGGAGTTGTCTGGAAACACCATATATTTT.

This sequence joins TRBV5-1 and TRBJ2-3, with TRBD2 as a possible D gene (5 bases). The ends were cut back, 2 bases at V and 1 base at J, with 8 bases in the middle. CDR1 is SGHRS and CDR2 is YFSETQ in the germline V gene. The CDR3 consists of 14 residues. The chain's CDR3 is CASSFYSGTDTQYF. CDR3 nucleotides: TGCGCCAGCAGCTTTTATAGCGGCACAGATACGCAGTATTTT. Looking up the rest from reference TRBV5-1 and TRBJ2-3 gives the full variable domain: KAGVTQTPRYLIKTRGQQVTLSCSPISGHRSVSWYQQTPGQGLQFLFEYFSETQRNKGNFPGRFSGRQFSNSRSEMNVSTLELGDSALYLCASSFYSGTDTQYFGPGTRLTVL.

J is TRBJ1-3 and V is TRBV6-5; TRBD1 might be the D (6 bases). Between the trimmed V and J ends, which lost 4 bases and 1 base, there was a span of 11 bases. The germline gives CDR1 MNHEY, CDR2 SVGAGI. There are 15 residues in the CDR3. The CDR3 reads CASSLQGGSGNTIYF. The CDR3 DNA sequence: TGTGCCAGCAGTTTACAGGGAGGGTCTGGAAACACCATATATTTT.

The table lists this clone with a count of one. The chain employs TRBV4-2 and TRBJ2-1; possibly TRBD2 for D (6 bases). V gave up 0 bases and J gave up 8 bases, with 20 bases separating them. The CDR3 sequence is 17 residues long. Germline V gene data show CDR1 as LGHNA and CDR2 as YNFKEQ. In DNA, the CDR3 is TGTGCCAGCAGCCAAGATCTCGGGACTGGACGCTTGGATGAGCAGTTCTTC. Translating it yields CASSQDLGTGRLDEQFF.

The V and J genes are TRBV14 and TRBJ2-7; 11 bases map to TRBD2. The CDR3 totals 18 residues. With V trimmed by 4 bases and J by 1 base, 12 bases remained unmatched. CDR1 and CDR2 (germline): SGHDN, FVKESK. This chain's CDR3 is CASSPRSTGLAGSYEQYF. Here the CDR3 DNA reads TGTGCCAGCAGCCCCAGATCGACAGGACTAGCGGGTTCCTACGAGCAGTACTTC.

The rearrangement joins TRBV15 to TRBJ1-5; possibly TRBD1 for D (5 bases). Germline CDR1 and CDR2: LNHNV and YYDKDF (reference sequence). Trimming stripped 1 base from V and 2 bases from J, with 9 bases between. The CDR3 runs to 15 residues. The CDR3 sequence is CATSRGGRGNQPQHF. CDR3 DNA: TGTGCCACCAGCAGAGGGGGCAGGGGCAATCAGCCCCAGCATTTT.

The chain joins TRBV6-5 to TRBJ2-7, with 7 bases matching TRBD1. Germline V lookup: CDR1 MNHEY, CDR2 SVGAGI. V was clipped by 10 bases and J by 4 bases; unmatched bases: 7. CDR3 length: 12 residues. DNA for the CDR3: TGTGCCACACAAAAACAGGGGTACGAGCAGTACTTC. As protein: CATQKQGYEQYF.

The chain links TRBV15 to TRBJ1-1, with 11 bases matching TRBD1. Looked up from germline, CDR1 is LNHNV and CDR2 is YYDKDF (reference sequence). The CDR3 is 16 residues long. Trimming took 5 bases from V and 6 from J; bases not matched to a gene: 11. The CDR3 loop reads CATSGWTGGFRAEAFF. CDR3 sequence (DNA): TGTGCCACCAGCGGTTGGACAGGGGGCTTTCGCGCTGAAGCTTTCTTT.

V and J are TRBV7-8 and TRBJ1-5; D is possibly TRBD1 (5 bases). This CDR3 has 17 residues. Looked up from germline, CDR1 is SGHVS and CDR2 is FQNEAQ. The V and J ends lost 2 bases and 5 bases respectively, with 19 bases between them. The CDR3 protein is CASSLLQGRGYDQPQHF. The CDR3 nucleotides read TGTGCCAGCAGCTTACTTCAGGGTAGAGGTTATGATCAGCCCCAGCATTTT.

The chain links TRBV12-1 to TRBJ2-1; TRBD2 was called by the table and not checked on the DNA. TRBV12-1 is a pseudogene. The CDR3 is 17 amino acids. The CDR3 is CASSFLLAGSSYNEQFF. The CDR3, as DNA: TGTGCCAGCAGCTTTTTACTAGCGGGGAGCTCCTACAATGAGCAGTTCTTC.

This sequence joins TRBV6-2 or TRBV6-3 and TRBJ1-1; D gene unclear. This CDR3 is 14 amino acids long. Trimming shortened V by 4 bases and J by 11 bases, and 20 bases separated the two germline ends. From germline, CDR1 is MNHEY and CDR2 SVGEGT. CDR3 sequence reads: CASSSRSGRFNAFF. The CDR3 nucleotides are TGTGCCAGCAGTTCCCGGTCGGGGAGATTTAACGCTTTCTTT.

This clone was recorded only once. V is TRBV28 and J is TRBJ1-5; 8 bases line up with TRBD1. The CDR3 totals 13 residues. Germline V gene sequence: CDR1 MDHEN, CDR2 SYDVKM. Trimming cost V 8 bases and J 3 bases; bases outside gene matches: 3. For the CDR3, the DNA is TGTGCCAGCCGGACAGGGCTCAATCAGCCCCAGCATTTT. Translation gives CASRTGLNQPQHF.

This clone was detected only once. The chain employs TRBV4-3 and TRBJ1-4, with D maybe TRBD1 (5 bases). The V end lost 2 bases, the J end lost 4 bases, and 11 bases lay between the germline ends. There are 15 residues in the CDR3. Germline assignment: CDR1 LGHNA and CDR2 YSLEER. Here the CDR3 reads CASSQLGGNNEKLFF. The CDR3 DNA sequence: TGCGCCAGCAGCCAACTGGGGGGGAATAATGAAAAACTGTTTTTT.

On this clone itself: The same CDR3 arises from other DNA sequences in this sample as well. The chain uses TRBV28 and TRBJ1-2; possibly TRBD1 for D (6 bases). V was cut by 2 bases and J by 2 bases, with 9 bases left in between. The CDR3 extends over 14 amino acids. CDR1 and CDR2 (germline): MDHEN, SYDVKM. This CDR3 is CASSLTGGNYGYTF. CDR3 nucleotide sequence: TGTGCCAGCAGTTTAACGGGGGGCAACTATGGCTACACCTTC.

This clone was seen once. The chain links TRBV5-1 to TRBJ2-2, with 7 bases that match TRBD2. Germline CDR1 and CDR2: SGHRS and YFSETQ. V shed 5 bases, J shed 6 bases, and the junction held 16 bases outside the gene matches. The CDR3 loop spans 17 amino acids. CDR3 sequence reads: CASSLSFAGEAAGELFF. For the CDR3, the DNA is TGCGCCAGCAGTCTCAGTTTCGCGGGAGAAGCGGCCGGGGAGCTGTTTTTT.

The chain employs TRBV27 and TRBJ2-7; possible D gene TRBD1, 6 bases. This CDR3 contains 16 residues. Germline CDR1 reads MNHEY; CDR2 reads SMNVEV (reference sequence). Trimming took off 8 bases at V and 6 bases at J, with 26 bases between the two ends. As DNA, the CDR3 is TGTGCCAGCTCTTTGTCCGGGGCACAACAGGGCGGCGAGCAGTACTTC. Translating it yields CASSLSGAQQGGEQYF.

The rearrangement joins TRBV7-2 to TRBJ2-3; the D is unclear. The CDR3 spans 16 residues. Germline CDR1 reads SGHTA; CDR2 reads FQGNSA. V was clipped by 3 bases and J by 0 bases, with 13 bases between them. CDR3 loop: CASSFLDSPSTDTQYF. The DNA for the CDR3 is TGTGCCAGCAGCTTTTTAGATTCTCCTAGCACAGATACGCAGTATTTT.